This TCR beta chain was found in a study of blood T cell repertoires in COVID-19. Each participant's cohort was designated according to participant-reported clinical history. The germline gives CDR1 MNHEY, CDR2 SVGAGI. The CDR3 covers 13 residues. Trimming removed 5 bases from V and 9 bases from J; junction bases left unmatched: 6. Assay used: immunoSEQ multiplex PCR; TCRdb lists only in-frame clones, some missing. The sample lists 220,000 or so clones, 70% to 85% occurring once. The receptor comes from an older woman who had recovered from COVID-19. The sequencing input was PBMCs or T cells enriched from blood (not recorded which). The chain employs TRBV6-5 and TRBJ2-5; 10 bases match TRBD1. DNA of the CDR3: TGTGCCAGCAGTACGGGACAGGGGCGGGCCCAGTACTTC. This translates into CASSTGQGRAQYF.